The clone carrying this T cell receptor beta chain was observed many times. The CDR3 is made up of 14 amino acids. The germline CDR1 and CDR2 sequences are SQVTM and ANQGSEA. Trimming removed 4 bases from V and 1 base from J, with 13 bases in between. This record belongs to a study of kidney transplant recipient with SARS-CoV-2 infection. Via MiXCR, TCRdb re-called the reads, giving one row per CDR3 protein. This sample has approximately 250,000 distinct CDR3 sequences, with about 28% found just once. This clonotype was sampled from a male patient in his thirties who had COVID-19 and was a kidney transplant recipient. Some T cells could come from the graft donor. The chain joins TRBV29-1 to TRBJ2-5; D assignment may be TRBD1 or TRBD2 (5 bases each). The sample was a blood sample, taken at baseline and on approximately day 120 from a kidney transplant recipient. This CDR3 is CSVGSGTPQETQYF. The CDR3 DNA follows: TGCAGCGTTGGTTCCGGGACCCCCCAAGAGACCCAGTACTTC.